The present T cell receptor (beta chain) was sequenced within a study of early T cells in non-severe SARS-CoV-2 infection. At the level of the study: Sequenced bulk RNA came from whole blood that was unsorted, and chains were unpaired. General study points: The VDJdb matching leaned toward anti-spike CD8 responses and overlooked private and CD4 specificities.

This clonotype occurred many times. Its antigen is as yet unknown. V lost 5 bases and J lost 4, with 9 bases in between. CDR1 LNHDA and CDR2 SQIVND come from the germline V gene (reference sequence). This CDR3 comprises 13 residues. Individual cDNA molecules carried attached unique molecular identifiers. MiXCR, applied by TCRdb to the 5' RACE reads, yields one record per CDR3 protein. The data contain fewer than 25,000 distinct CDR3 sequences, approximately 4.3% of them singletons. Sequencing was performed on whole blood. The rearrangement links TRBV19 to TRBJ2-1; D may be TRBD1 (5 bases). This receptor was obtained from an adult who was a healthcare worker with PCR-confirmed SARS-CoV-2 infection or an uninfected control (not recorded which). CDR3 residues: CASSEQAYNEQFF. The DNA for the CDR3 is TGTGCCAGTAGTGAACAGGCTTACAATGAGCAGTTCTTC. The entire variable domain, with the rest obtained from reference TRBV19 and TRBJ2-1, is as follows: DGGITQSPKYLFRKEGQNVTLSCEQNLNHDAMYWYRQDPGQGLRLIYYSQIVNDFQKGDIAEGYSVSREKKESFPLTVTSAQKNPTAFYLCASSEQAYNEQFFGPGTRLTVL.